This T cell receptor (beta chain) was obtained from a study of breast tumors, draining lymph nodes, adjacent tissues (dated by TCRdb to 2016 to 2018). For context, the study as a whole: TCR beta repertoires were compared across tumor, adjacent nontumor tissue and axillary lymph nodes obtained from breast cancer patients. In human breast cancer, the study set out to evaluate how tumor, surrounding tissue and draining lymph node repertoires relate to one another and whether T cells may move between these sites.

The instrument was an Illumina HiSeq 2000. Multiplex PCR amplification was used to build the TCR beta chain libraries. The amplified TCR beta chain products were analyzed by high-throughput sequencing. TCRdb reprocessing: public reads trimmed at Q25 with fastp, clones called with MiXCR, in-frame beta chains kept. Records with the same CDR3 protein are collapsed into one entry carrying the most frequent genes and DNA. For this sample there are about 140,000 distinct CDR3 sequences; 32% appear just once. The ten largest make up less than 2.5% of the sample. This clonotype was counted at least ten times. What antigen it recognizes has not been identified. Per-base quality was not reported, and no clone a single base away is much larger than it. What the work shows at the level of the full study, not this receptor alone: The data were judged consistent with most tumor T cells deriving from the lymph node and then expanding within tumor tissue. In luminal-like breast cancer, tumor and nontumor tissue repertoires resembled each other significantly more than in basal-like breast cancer. The conclusion that tumor T cells originate in lymph nodes was framed as consistent with a hypothesis rather than directly demonstrated. Tumor T-cell repertoires showed less diversity than lymph node repertoires and more diversity than nontumor tissue repertoires, and tumor T-cell repertoires showed preferential V and J gene usage.

The CDR3 has 14 amino acids, counting the end cysteine and phenylalanine. The only DNA kept is the CDR3, 42 bases in frame from the first base. In the germline V gene, CDR1 corresponds to SGHTA and CDR2 to FQGNSA. V and J lose 1 base and 4 bases, and a span of 9 bases separates them. Lymph node samples came from the axillary draining lymph nodes of breast cancer patients. In this chain, TRBV7-2 is recombined with TRBJ2-3, and the D gene may be TRBD2, 6 bases matching. The sample was axillary lymph node tissue. This clonotype was obtained from a female donor with breast cancer. Some clones in this sample may be carry-over from other donors' samples. The nucleotide sequence reads TGTGCCAGCAGCTTAGGGACTATTTCAGATACGCAGTATTTT. Its product reads: CASSLGTISDTQYF.